This is a list of T cell receptor beta chains from one sample in a study of radiotherapy plus CTLA-4 blockade in lung cancer. The repertoire was sequenced with immunoSEQ multiplex PCR; TCRdb's copy has only in-frame clones and lacks some. The sample lists about 45,000 clones, about three quarters occurring once. The sample consisted of peripheral blood, taken from a patient treated with radiotherapy plus ipilimumab. Every receptor here comes from a human donor with non-small cell lung cancer who had a complete response to radiotherapy plus ipilimumab. The CDR3 runs from the conserved cysteine through the conserved F or W. Fields, in order: J gene, V gene, clone size, D gene, CDR3 protein, CDR3 DNA. A D gene is named only where the DNA matches it firmly. Clone sizes are given selectively: once, few, many, or a class where the clone is expanded.

J: TRBJ2-1; V: TRBV7-8; size: -; D: TRBD2; CDR3: CASSLAGLVNNEQFF; DNA: TGTGCCAGCAGCTTAGCCGGACTAGTTAACAATGAGCAGTTCTTC
J: TRBJ2-5; V: TRBV7-9; size: -; D: TRBD2; CDR3: CASESGGAETQYF; DNA: TGTGCCAGCGAGAGCGGGGGGGCTGAGACCCAGTACTTC
J: TRBJ2-7; V: TRBV5-1; size: -; D: TRBD1; CDR3: CASSLGTGLNSYEQYF; DNA: TGCGCCAGCAGCTTGGGGACAGGGTTGAACTCCTACGAGCAGTACTTC
J: TRBJ1-3; V: TRBV5-4; size: -; D: -; CDR3: CASSLGQIGNTIYF; DNA: TGTGCCAGCAGCTTGGGGCAGATTGGAAACACCATATATTTT
J: TRBJ1-6; V: TRBV5-8; size: few; D: -; CDR3: CASRDTHNSPLHF; DNA: TGTGCCAGCCGGGACACTCATAATTCACCCCTCCACTTT
J: TRBJ2-7; V: TRBV5-1; size: few; D: TRBD1; CDR3: CASKPGQGYYEQYF; DNA: TGCGCCAGTAAACCGGGACAGGGATACTACGAGCAGTACTTC
J: TRBJ2-1; V: TRBV5-1; size: -; D: TRBD2; CDR3: CASVDSGLAGVSSYNEQFF; DNA: TGCGCCAGCGTAGATTCCGGACTAGCGGGGGTATCCTCCTACAATGAGCAGTTCTTC
J: TRBJ2-1; V: TRBV7-8; size: -; D: -; CDR3: CASSRSGGATYNEQFF; DNA: TGTGCCAGCAGCCGATCTGGCGGGGCGACTTACAATGAGCAGTTCTTC
J: TRBJ2-7; V: TRBV6-5; size: -; D: TRBD2; CDR3: CASSSGNGGEQYF; DNA: TGTGCCAGCAGTTCTGGGAACGGGGGGGAGCAGTACTTC
J: TRBJ2-3; V: TRBV28; size: -; D: TRBD1; CDR3: CASRLGQGRGTQYF; DNA: TGTGCCAGCAGGTTGGGACAGGGGAGGGGTACGCAGTATTTT
J: TRBJ1-2; V: TRBV5-6; size: -; D: -; CDR3: CASSLASGYTF; DNA: TGTGCCAGCAGCTTAGCAAGTGGCTACACCTTC
J: TRBJ2-5; V: TRBV7-7; size: -; D: -; CDR3: CASSPGLQETQYF; DNA: TGTGCCAGCAGCCCGGGACTCCAAGAGACCCAGTACTTC
J: TRBJ1-2; V: TRBV27; size: -; D: -; CDR3: CASSSAGGLSNSYTF; DNA: TGTGCCAGCAGTTCGGCGGGGGGACTTTCCAATAGCTACACCTTC
J: TRBJ2-1; V: TRBV4-1; size: -; D: -; CDR3: CASSQAGALSYNEQFF; DNA: TGCGCCAGCAGCCAAGCGGGAGCTTTATCCTACAATGAGCAGTTCTTC
J: TRBJ2-5; V: TRBV5-1; size: -; D: TRBD2; CDR3: CASSNLAGEGETQYF; DNA: TGCGCCAGCAGCAATCTAGCGGGAGAGGGGGAGACCCAGTACTTC
J: TRBJ1-1; V: TRBV29-1; size: -; D: -; CDR3: CSVVQGRVTEAFF; DNA: TGCAGCGTCGTTCAGGGGCGTGTCACTGAAGCTTTCTTT
J: TRBJ2-3; V: TRBV6-5; size: -; D: -; CDR3: CASSRTGISTDTQYF; DNA: TGTGCCAGCAGTAGAACCGGGATTAGCACAGATACGCAGTATTTT
J: TRBJ2-2; V: TRBV7-2; size: once; D: TRBD2; CDR3: CASSQAWTSDTGELFF; DNA: TGTGCCAGCAGCCAAGCATGGACTAGCGACACCGGGGAGCTGTTTTTT
J: TRBJ2-1; V: TRBV13; size: -; D: -; CDR3: CASIAWGFYNEQFF; DNA: TGTGCCAGCATCGCTTGGGGCTTCTACAATGAGCAGTTCTTC
J: TRBJ2-2; V: TRBV6-6; size: -; D: TRBD1; CDR3: CASSQDRGTTGELFF; DNA: TGTGCCAGCAGCCAGGACAGGGGAACCACCGGGGAGCTGTTTTTT
J: TRBJ2-7; V: TRBV5-1; size: -; D: TRBD2; CDR3: CASRGDLRGAYEQYF; DNA: TGCGCCAGCAGGGGGGATCTGCGGGGGGCCTACGAGCAGTACTTC
J: TRBJ1-1; V: TRBV19; size: few; D: TRBD1; CDR3: CASIGTGRWTEAFF; DNA: TGTGCCAGTATAGGGACAGGAAGGTGGACTGAAGCTTTCTTT
J: TRBJ2-7; V: TRBV10-1; size: -; D: TRBD1; CDR3: CASSAGTGVVQQYF; DNA: TGCGCCAGCAGTGCCGGGACAGGGGTAGTTCAGCAGTACTTC
J: TRBJ2-3; V: TRBV9; size: -; D: TRBD2; CDR3: CASSVQAGGRGTQYF; DNA: TGTGCCAGCAGCGTTCAAGCGGGGGGCCGGGGTACGCAGTATTTT
J: TRBJ2-6; V: TRBV7-8; size: -; D: TRBD1; CDR3: CASSSPGTGASGANVLTF; DNA: TGTGCCAGCAGCTCCCCCGGGACAGGGGCCTCTGGGGCCAACGTCCTGACTTTC
J: TRBJ2-1; V: TRBV6-1; size: -; D: TRBD1; CDR3: CASSRDRANEQFF; DNA: TGTGCCAGCAGTCGGGACAGGGCCAATGAGCAGTTCTTC
J: TRBJ2-5; V: TRBV5-1; size: -; D: TRBD1; CDR3: CASNRGFQETQYF; DNA: TGCGCCAGCAACAGGGGATTTCAAGAGACCCAGTACTTC
J: TRBJ2-3; V: TRBV5-1; size: once; D: TRBD2; CDR3: CASSLDGTSGSSTDTQYF; DNA: TGCGCCAGCAGCTTGGACGGGACTAGCGGGAGTTCCACAGATACGCAGTATTTT
J: TRBJ1-6; V: TRBV5-1; size: once; D: TRBD1; CDR3: CASSIGQGRLNSPLHF; DNA: TGCGCCAGCAGCATAGGACAGGGGCGCTTGAATTCACCCCTCCACTTT
J: TRBJ1-4; V: TRBV2; size: -; D: TRBD1; CDR3: CASREQGWTNEKLFF; DNA: TGTGCCAGCAGGGAACAGGGGTGGACTAATGAAAAACTGTTTTTT
J: TRBJ2-2; V: TRBV5-1; size: few; D: -; CDR3: CASSPQLTGELFF; DNA: TGCGCCAGCAGCCCGCAGTTGACCGGGGAGCTGTTTTTT
J: TRBJ1-5; V: TRBV6-5; size: -; D: -; CDR3: CASSYSTTGYQPQHF; DNA: TGTGCCAGCAGTTACTCGACGACGGGGTATCAGCCCCAGCATTTT
J: TRBJ1-3; V: TRBV19; size: few; D: -; CDR3: CASSAGTTGNTIYF; DNA: TGTGCCAGTAGTGCCGGGACAACTGGAAACACCATATATTTT
J: TRBJ1-4; V: TRBV28; size: medium-sized; D: TRBD1; CDR3: CASSLPGTGFLFF; DNA: TGTGCCAGCAGTTTACCCGGGACAGGGTTTCTGTTTTTT
J: TRBJ1-1; V: TRBV7-9; size: few; D: -; CDR3: CASSLMTISEAFF; DNA: TGTGCCAGCAGCTTAATGACAATTTCTGAAGCTTTCTTT
J: TRBJ2-7; V: TRBV5-5; size: once; D: TRBD2; CDR3: CASSLAGGVTYEQYF; DNA: TGTGCCAGCAGCTTGGCCGGGGGGGTGACTTACGAGCAGTACTTC
J: TRBJ2-3; V: TRBV19; size: -; D: TRBD2; CDR3: CASSTSGSSTDTQYF; DNA: TGTGCCAGTAGTACTAGCGGGAGTAGCACAGATACGCAGTATTTT
J: TRBJ1-1; V: TRBV28; size: few; D: -; CDR3: CASSLPPRNTEAFF; DNA: TGTGCCAGCAGTTTACCCCCCAGGAACACTGAAGCTTTCTTT
J: TRBJ2-1; V: TRBV18; size: -; D: TRBD2; CDR3: CASSPASSGSDEQFF; DNA: TGTGCCAGCTCACCCGCTAGCAGCGGGAGTGATGAGCAGTTCTTC
J: TRBJ2-5; V: TRBV30; size: few; D: TRBD2; CDR3: CAWSIAGGFQETQYF; DNA: TGTGCCTGGAGTATAGCGGGAGGGTTCCAAGAGACCCAGTACTTC
J: TRBJ2-7; V: TRBV28; size: -; D: -; CDR3: CATSLVGRYEQYF; DNA: TGTGCCACCTCCTTGGTAGGGAGGTACGAGCAGTACTTC
J: TRBJ1-1; V: TRBV11-2; size: -; D: TRBD1; CDR3: CASSLPRDRGGTEAFF; DNA: TGTGCCAGCAGCCTGCCACGGGACAGGGGTGGAACTGAAGCTTTCTTT
J: TRBJ1-5; V: TRBV4-3; size: few; D: TRBD1; CDR3: CASSQRQGDQPQHF; DNA: TGCGCCAGCAGCCAGAGACAGGGAGATCAGCCCCAGCATTTT
J: TRBJ1-5; V: TRBV28; size: -; D: TRBD1; CDR3: CASSPSGTGVGSNQPQHF; DNA: TGTGCCAGCAGTCCCTCCGGGACAGGGGTTGGGAGCAATCAGCCCCAGCATTTT
J: TRBJ2-2; V: TRBV19; size: -; D: TRBD2; CDR3: CASSIGSAGDGELFF; DNA: TGTGCCAGTAGTATAGGGTCTGCGGGGGACGGGGAGCTGTTTTTT
J: TRBJ1-3; V: TRBV21-1; size: many; D: -; CDR3: CASSKVRTREDGNTIYF; DNA: TGTGCCAGCAGCAAAGTACGGACGAGGGAGGATGGAAACACCATATATTTT
J: TRBJ2-1; V: TRBV7-2; size: -; D: TRBD2; CDR3: CASSLGLASHNEQFF; DNA: TGTGCCAGCAGCTTAGGACTAGCGAGCCACAATGAGCAGTTCTTC
J: TRBJ1-5; V: TRBV19; size: -; D: TRBD1; CDR3: CASSIGRTGRDQPQHF; DNA: TGTGCCAGTAGTATAGGTCGGACAGGGAGGGATCAGCCCCAGCATTTT
J: TRBJ2-3; V: TRBV7-3; size: -; D: -; CDR3: CASSSGLDTQYF; DNA: TGTGCCAGCAGCTCAGGGTTGGATACGCAGTATTTT